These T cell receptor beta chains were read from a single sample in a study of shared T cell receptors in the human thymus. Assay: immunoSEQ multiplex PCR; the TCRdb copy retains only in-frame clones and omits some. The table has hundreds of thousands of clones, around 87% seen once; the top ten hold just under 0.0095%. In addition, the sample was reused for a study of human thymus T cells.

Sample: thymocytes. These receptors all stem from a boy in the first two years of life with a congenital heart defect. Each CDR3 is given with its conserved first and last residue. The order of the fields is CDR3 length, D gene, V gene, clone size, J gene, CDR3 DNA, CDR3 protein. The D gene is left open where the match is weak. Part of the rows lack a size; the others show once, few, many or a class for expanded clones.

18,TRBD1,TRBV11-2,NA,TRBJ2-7,TGTGCCAGCAGCTCCGACTCTTCAGGGGGCAGGGTAAGCTACGAGCAGTACTTC,CASSSDSSGGRVSYEQYF
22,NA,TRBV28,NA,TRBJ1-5,TGTGCCAGCAGTTTTGGGCTCCCTCCCGGGACAAATTTAGGGGGTCTTAATCAGCCCCAGCATTTT,CASSFGLPPGTNLGGLNQPQHF
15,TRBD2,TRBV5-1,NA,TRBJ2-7,TGCGCCAGCACCCCCCGGGGGGTCGGATGGTACGAGCAGTACTTC,CASTPRGVGWYEQYF
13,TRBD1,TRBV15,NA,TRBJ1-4,TGTGCCACCACCTCAGGGGGCGATGAAAAACTGTTTTTT,CATTSGGDEKLFF
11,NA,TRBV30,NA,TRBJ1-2,TGTGCCTCGACCCGTCAGGATGGCTACACCTTC,CASTRQDGYTF
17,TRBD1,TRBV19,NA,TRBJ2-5,TGTGCCAGTAGTATGTTCCCGGGGCAGGGGGCGAGGGAGACCCAGTACTTC,CASSMFPGQGARETQYF
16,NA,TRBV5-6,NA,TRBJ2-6,TGTGCCAGCAGCTGGGGAGGGGGGACTGGGGCCAACGTCCTGACTTTC,CASSWGGGTGANVLTF
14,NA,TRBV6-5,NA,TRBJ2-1,TGTGCCAGCAGTTCTCCCCACGCAGACAATGAGCAGTTCTTC,CASSSPHADNEQFF
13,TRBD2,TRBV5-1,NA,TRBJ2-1,TGCGCCAGCAGCTCGGGGGGGCCCAGTGAGCAGTTCTTC,CASSSGGPSEQFF
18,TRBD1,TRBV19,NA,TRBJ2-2,TGTGCCAGTTCGGGACAGTGGCCGGAAAAAGGGAACACCGGGGAGCTGTTTTTT,CASSGQWPEKGNTGELFF
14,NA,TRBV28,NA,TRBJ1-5,TGTGCCAGCAGCCCCCAGGGGAGCAATCAGCCCCAGCATTTT,CASSPQGSNQPQHF
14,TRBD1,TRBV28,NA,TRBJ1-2,TGTGCCAGCAGTTTGACTCGGGACAGCTATGGCTACACCTTC,CASSLTRDSYGYTF
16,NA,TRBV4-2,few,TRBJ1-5,TGTGCCAGCAGCCAAGTTGGGGACTGGAGCAATCAGCCCCAGCATTTT,CASSQVGDWSNQPQHF
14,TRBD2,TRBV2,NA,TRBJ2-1,TGTGCCAGCAGCCCCACTAGCGGGAGGGAGGAGGAGTTCTTC,CASSPTSGREEEFF
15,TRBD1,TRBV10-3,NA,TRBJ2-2,TGTGCCATCATACCGACAGGGGCGAACACCGGGGAGCTGTTTTTT,CAIIPTGANTGELFF
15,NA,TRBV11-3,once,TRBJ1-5,TGTGCCAGCCCGGGGGGGCCTTATAGCAATCAGCCCCAGCATTTT,CASPGGPYSNQPQHF
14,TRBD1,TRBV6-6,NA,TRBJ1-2,TGTGCCAGCAGTTACTCTACAGGGGGAGATGGCTACACCTTC,CASSYSTGGDGYTF
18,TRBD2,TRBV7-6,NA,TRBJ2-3,TGTGCCAGCAGCCCAAGGGCATCTAGCGGTCCTAGCACAGATACGCAGTATTTT,CASSPRASSGPSTDTQYF
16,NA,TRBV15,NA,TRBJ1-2,TGTGCCACCAGCAGAGATCGTCCGGGATTGAACTATGGCTACACCTTC,CATSRDRPGLNYGYTF
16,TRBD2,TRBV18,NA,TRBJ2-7,TGTGCCAGCTCACCGCGTGAGCGGGAGGTTTACTACGAGCAGTACTTC,CASSPREREVYYEQYF
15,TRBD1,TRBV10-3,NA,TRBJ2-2,TGTGCCATCAGTGACTCGACAGGGATAGCCGGGGAGCTGTTTTTT,CAISDSTGIAGELFF
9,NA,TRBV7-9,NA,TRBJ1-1,TGTGCCAGCAGCGCGAAGGAGCTATTT,CASSAKELF
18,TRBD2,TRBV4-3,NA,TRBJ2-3,TGCGCCAGCAGCCATCGACTAGCGGGAGGGCCGTACACAGATACGCAGTATTTT,CASSHRLAGGPYTDTQYF
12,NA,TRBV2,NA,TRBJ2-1,TGTGCCAGCAAGGGGTTCGCCAATGAGCAGTTCTTC,CASKGFANEQFF
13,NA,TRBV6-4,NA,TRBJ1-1,TGTGCCAGCAGTGACTCCCAGGGCACTGAAGCTTTCTTT,CASSDSQGTEAFF
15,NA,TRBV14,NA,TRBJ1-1,TGTGCCAGCAGCCAAGTACAGTATTCCAACACTGAAGCTTTCTTT,CASSQVQYSNTEAFF
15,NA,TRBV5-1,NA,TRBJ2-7,TGCGCCAGCAGCTTAGGTCGGGGTAAGGAAGACGAGCAGTACTTC,CASSLGRGKEDEQYF
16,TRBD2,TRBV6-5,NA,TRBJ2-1,TGTGCCAGCGGTTCGGTAGCGGGAGGCTCCTACAATGAGCAGTTCTTC,CASGSVAGGSYNEQFF
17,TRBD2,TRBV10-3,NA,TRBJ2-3,TGTGCCATCAGTTCCACTAGCGGGGGGCCTGTCACAGATACGCAGTATTTT,CAISSTSGGPVTDTQYF
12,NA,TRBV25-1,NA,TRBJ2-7,TGTGCCAGCAGGCAGGGGCTCCACGAGCAGTACTTC,CASRQGLHEQYF
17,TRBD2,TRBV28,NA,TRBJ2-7,TGTGCCAGCAGCCCAACTAGCGGGAGGGCCAAAGTCTACGAGCAGTACTTC,CASSPTSGRAKVYEQYF
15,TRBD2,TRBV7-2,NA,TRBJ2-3,TGTGCCAGCAGGCCGACTAGCGGGGGCGCAGATACGCAGTATTTT,CASRPTSGGADTQYF
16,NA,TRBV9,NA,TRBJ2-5,TGTGCCAGCAGCCCCGCCCGGAGCGGCCTCCAAGAGACCCAGTACTTC,CASSPARSGLQETQYF
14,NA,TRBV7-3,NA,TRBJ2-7,TGTGCCAGCAGCTTAGAGGGTGGGCCCTACGAGCAGTACTTC,CASSLEGGPYEQYF
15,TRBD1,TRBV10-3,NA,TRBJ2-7,TGTGCCATCAGTGAGGCGGGACAGGGCTCCTACGAGCAGTACTTC,CAISEAGQGSYEQYF
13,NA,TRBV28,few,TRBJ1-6,TGTGCCAGCATTAATTCGGGGGATTCACCCCTCCACTTT,CASINSGDSPLHF
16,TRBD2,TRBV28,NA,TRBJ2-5,TGTGCCAGCAGTTCCCGTAGCGGGGGGACTCAAGAGACCCAGTACTTC,CASSSRSGGTQETQYF
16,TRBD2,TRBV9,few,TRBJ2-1,TGTGCCAGCAGCTTGAGGACTAGCGGGGGGTTCAATGAGCAGTTCTTC,CASSLRTSGGFNEQFF
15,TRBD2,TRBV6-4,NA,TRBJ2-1,TGTGCCAGCAGTGAGGGACTAGCGGGGGAGAATGAGCAGTTCTTC,CASSEGLAGENEQFF
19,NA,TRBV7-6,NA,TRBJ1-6,TGTGCCAGCAGCTCGCACCACGGGCAGGGGAGCTCCTATAATTCACCCCTCCACTTT,CASSSHHGQGSSYNSPLHF
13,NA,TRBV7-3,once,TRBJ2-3,TGTGCCAGCAGCCCACTGGGCACAGATACGCAGTATTTT,CASSPLGTDTQYF